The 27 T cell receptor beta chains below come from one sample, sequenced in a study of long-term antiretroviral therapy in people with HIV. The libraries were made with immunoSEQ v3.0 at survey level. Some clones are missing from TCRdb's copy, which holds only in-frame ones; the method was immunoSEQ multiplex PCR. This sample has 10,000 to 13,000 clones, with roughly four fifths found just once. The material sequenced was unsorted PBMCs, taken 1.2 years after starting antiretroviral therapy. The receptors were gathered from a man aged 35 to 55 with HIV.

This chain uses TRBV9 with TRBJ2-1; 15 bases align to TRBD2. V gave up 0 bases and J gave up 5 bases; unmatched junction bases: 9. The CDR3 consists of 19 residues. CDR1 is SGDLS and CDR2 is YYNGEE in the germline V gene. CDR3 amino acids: CASSVAYRTSGGADNEQFF. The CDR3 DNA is TGTGCCAGCAGCGTAGCTTATCGGACTAGCGGGGGGGCCGACAATGAGCAGTTCTTC.

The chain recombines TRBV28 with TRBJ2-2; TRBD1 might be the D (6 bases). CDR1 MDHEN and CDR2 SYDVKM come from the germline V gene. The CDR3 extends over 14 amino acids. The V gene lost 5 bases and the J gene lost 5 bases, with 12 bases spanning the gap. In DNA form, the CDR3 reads TGTGCCAGCAGTCGGACAGTTGATACCGGGGAGCTGTTTTTT. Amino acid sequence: CASSRTVDTGELFF.

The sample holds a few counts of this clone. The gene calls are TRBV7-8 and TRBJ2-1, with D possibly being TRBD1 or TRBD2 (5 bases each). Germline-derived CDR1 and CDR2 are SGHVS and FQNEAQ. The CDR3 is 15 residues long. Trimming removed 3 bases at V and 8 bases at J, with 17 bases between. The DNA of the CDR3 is TGTGCCAGCAGCTTCCGGGGCAGTGGAGGCGATGAGCAGTTCTTC. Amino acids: CASSFRGSGGDEQFF.

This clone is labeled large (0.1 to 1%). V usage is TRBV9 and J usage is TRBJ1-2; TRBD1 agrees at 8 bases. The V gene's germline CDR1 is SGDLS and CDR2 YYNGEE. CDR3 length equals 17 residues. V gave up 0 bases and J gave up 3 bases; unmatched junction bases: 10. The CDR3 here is CASSVEAGGAGYYGYTF. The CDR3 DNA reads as TGTGCCAGCAGCGTAGAGGCAGGGGGCGCCGGCTACTATGGCTACACCTTC.

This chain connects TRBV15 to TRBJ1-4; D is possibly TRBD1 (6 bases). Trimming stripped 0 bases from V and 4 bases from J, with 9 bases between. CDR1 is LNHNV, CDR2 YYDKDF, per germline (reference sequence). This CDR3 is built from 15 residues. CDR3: CATSRDWTDNEKLFF. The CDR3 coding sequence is TGTGCCACCAGCAGAGATTGGACAGATAATGAAAAACTGTTTTTT.

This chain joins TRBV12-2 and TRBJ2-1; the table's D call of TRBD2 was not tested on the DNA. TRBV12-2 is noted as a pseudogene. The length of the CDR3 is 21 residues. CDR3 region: CASRLGLTSGGPYPYYNEQFF. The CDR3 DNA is TGTGCAAGTCGCTTAGGCTTGACTAGCGGGGGGCCCTATCCCTACTACAATGAGCAGTTCTTC.

CDR3 DNA: TGTGCCTGGAGTGCAGGGACAGGGAGTAACACTGAAGCTTTCTTT. This sequence encodes CAWSAGTGSNTEAFF. The chain carries TRBV30 and TRBJ1-1, with 9 bases lining up with TRBD1. V shed 1 base, J shed 2 bases, and the junction held 5 bases outside the gene matches. The CDR3 length is 15 residues. Germline values: CDR1 GTSNPN, CDR2 SVGIG (reference sequence).

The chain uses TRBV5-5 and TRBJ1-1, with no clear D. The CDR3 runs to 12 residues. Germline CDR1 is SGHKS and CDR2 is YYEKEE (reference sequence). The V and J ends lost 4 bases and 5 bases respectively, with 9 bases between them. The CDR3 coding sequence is TGTGCCAGCAGCCCGACTGGGACTGAAGCTTTCTTT. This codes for CASSPTGTEAFF.

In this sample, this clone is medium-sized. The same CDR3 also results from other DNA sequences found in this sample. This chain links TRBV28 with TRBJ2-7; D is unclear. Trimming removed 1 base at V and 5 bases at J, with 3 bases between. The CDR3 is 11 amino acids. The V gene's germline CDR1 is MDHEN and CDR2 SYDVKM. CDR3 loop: CASSLSHEQYF. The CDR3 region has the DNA TGTGCCAGCAGTTTATCACACGAGCAGTACTTC. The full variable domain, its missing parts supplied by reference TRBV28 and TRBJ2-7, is DVKVTQSSRYLVKRTGEKVFLECVQDMDHENMFWYRQDPGLGLRLIYFSYDVKMKEKGDIPEGYSVSREKKERFSLILESASTNQTSMYLCASSLSHEQYFGPGTRLTVT.

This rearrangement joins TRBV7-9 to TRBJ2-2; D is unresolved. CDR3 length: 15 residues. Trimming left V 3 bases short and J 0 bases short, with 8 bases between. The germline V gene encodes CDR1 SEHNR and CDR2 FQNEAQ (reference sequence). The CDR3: CASSLSPTNTGELFF. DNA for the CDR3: TGTGCCAGCAGCTTGAGCCCAACGAACACCGGGGAGCTGTTTTTT.

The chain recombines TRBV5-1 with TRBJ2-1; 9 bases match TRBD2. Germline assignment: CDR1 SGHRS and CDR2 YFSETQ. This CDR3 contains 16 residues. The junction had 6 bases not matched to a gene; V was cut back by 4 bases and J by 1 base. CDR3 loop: CASSGGSGGSYNEQFF. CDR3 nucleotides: TGCGCCAGCAGCGGTGGGAGCGGGGGGTCCTACAATGAGCAGTTCTTC.

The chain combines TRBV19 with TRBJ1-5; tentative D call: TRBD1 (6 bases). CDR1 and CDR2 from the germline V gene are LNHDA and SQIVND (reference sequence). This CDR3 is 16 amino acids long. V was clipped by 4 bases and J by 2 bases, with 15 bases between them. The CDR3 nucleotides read TGTGCCAGTAGTAATACAGGGAGGAGAGGCAATCAGCCCCAGCATTTT. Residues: CASSNTGRRGNQPQHF.

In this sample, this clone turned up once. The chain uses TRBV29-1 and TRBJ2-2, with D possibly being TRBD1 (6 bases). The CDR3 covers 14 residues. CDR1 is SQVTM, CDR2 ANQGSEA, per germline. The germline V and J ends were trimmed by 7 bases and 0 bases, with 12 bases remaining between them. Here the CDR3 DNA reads TGCAGCGGTGCCACAGGGCCGAACACCGGGGAGCTGTTTTTT. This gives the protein CSGATGPNTGELFF.

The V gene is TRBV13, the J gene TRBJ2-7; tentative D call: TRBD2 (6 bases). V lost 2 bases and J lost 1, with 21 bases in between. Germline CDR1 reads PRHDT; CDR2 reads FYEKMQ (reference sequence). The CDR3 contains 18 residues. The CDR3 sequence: CASSLSPLRAEGSYEQYF. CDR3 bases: TGTGCCAGCAGCTTATCCCCACTTAGGGCGGAGGGTTCCTACGAGCAGTACTTC.

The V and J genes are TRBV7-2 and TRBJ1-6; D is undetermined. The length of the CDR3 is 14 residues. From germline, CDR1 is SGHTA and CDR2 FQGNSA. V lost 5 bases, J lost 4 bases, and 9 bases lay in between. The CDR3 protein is CASSPGQYNSPLHF. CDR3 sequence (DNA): TGTGCCAGCAGCCCCGGGCAGTATAATTCACCCCTCCACTTT.

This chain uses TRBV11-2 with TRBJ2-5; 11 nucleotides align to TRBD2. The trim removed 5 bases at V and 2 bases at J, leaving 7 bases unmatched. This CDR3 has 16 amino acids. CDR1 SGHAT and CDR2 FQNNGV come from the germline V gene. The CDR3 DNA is TGTGCCAGCAGCCTCTCACTAGCGGGGGATCAAGAGACCCAGTACTTC. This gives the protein CASSLSLAGDQETQYF.

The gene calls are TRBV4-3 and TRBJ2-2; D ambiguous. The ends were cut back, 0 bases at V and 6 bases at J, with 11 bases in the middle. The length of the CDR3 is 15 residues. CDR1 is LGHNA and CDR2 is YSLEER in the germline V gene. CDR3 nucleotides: TGCGCCAGCAGCCAAGACAGTATGTTTGCCGGGGAGCTGTTTTTT. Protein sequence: CASSQDSMFAGELFF.

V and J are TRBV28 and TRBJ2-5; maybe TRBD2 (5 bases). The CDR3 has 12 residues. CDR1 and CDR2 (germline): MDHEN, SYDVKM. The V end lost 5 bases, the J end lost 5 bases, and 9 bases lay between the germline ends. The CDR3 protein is CASSPPGETQYF. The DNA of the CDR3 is TGTGCCAGCAGTCCCCCGGGGGAGACCCAGTACTTC.

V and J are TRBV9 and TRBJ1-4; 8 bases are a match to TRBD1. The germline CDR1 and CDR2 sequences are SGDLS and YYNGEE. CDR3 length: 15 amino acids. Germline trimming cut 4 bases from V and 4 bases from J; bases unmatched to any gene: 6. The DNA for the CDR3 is TGTGCCAGCAGCACCGGACAGGGCGGTAATGAAAAACTGTTTTTT. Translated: CASSTGQGGNEKLFF.

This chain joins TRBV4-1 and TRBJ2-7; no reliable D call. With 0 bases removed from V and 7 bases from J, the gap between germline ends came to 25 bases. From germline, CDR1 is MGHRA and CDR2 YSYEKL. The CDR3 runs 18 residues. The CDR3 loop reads CASSQDQSIVSSLEEQYF. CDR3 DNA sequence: TGCGCCAGCAGCCAAGATCAATCTATCGTATCCTCGTTGGAGGAGCAGTACTTC.

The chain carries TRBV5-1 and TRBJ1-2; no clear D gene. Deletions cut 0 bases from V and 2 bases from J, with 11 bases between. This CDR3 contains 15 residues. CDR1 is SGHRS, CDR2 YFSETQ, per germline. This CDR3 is CASSLESVENYGYTF. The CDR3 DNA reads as TGCGCCAGCAGCTTGGAATCAGTGGAAAACTATGGCTACACCTTC.

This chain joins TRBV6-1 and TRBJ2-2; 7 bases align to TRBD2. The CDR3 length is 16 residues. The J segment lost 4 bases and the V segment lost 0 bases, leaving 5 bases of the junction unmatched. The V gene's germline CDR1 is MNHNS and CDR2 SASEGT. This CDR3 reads CASSEAGLPPTGELFF. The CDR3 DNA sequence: TGTGCCAGCAGTGAAGCGGGACTACCCCCCACCGGGGAGCTGTTTTTT.

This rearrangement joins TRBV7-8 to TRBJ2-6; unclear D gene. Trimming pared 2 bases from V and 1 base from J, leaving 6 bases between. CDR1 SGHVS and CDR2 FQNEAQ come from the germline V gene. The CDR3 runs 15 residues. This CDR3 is CASSLPNSGANVLTF. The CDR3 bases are TGTGCCAGCAGCTTACCCAATTCTGGGGCCAACGTCCTGACTTTC. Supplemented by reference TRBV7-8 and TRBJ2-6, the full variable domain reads GAGVSQSPRYKVAKRGQDVALRCDPISGHVSLFWYQQALGQGPEFLTYFQNEAQLDKSGLPSDRFFAERPEGSVSTLKIQRTQQEDSAVYLCASSLPNSGANVLTFGAGSRLTVL.

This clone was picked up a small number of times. This CDR3 is CASSEEGEWGYGYTF. The CDR3 nucleotides read TGTGCCAGCAGTGAAGAGGGGGAATGGGGCTATGGCTACACCTTC. The chain carries TRBV2 and TRBJ1-2; the D gene is possibly TRBD1 (6 bases). The CDR3 totals 15 residues. CDR1 and CDR2 from the germline V gene are SNHLY and FYNNEI. Trimming pared 1 base from V and 4 bases from J, leaving 13 bases between.

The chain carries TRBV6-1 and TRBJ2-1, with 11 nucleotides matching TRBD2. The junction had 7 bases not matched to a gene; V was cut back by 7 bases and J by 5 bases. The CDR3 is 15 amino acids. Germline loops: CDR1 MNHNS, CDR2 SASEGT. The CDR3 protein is CASTLLAGADNEQFF. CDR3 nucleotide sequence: TGTGCCAGCACCCTACTAGCGGGGGCCGACAATGAGCAGTTCTTC.

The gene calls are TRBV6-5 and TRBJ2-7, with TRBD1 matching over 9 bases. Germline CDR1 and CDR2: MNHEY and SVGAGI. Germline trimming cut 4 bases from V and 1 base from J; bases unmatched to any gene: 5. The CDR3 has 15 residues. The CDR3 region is CASSFGQGPSYEQYF. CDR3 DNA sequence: TGTGCCAGCAGTTTCGGACAGGGGCCATCCTACGAGCAGTACTTC.

CDR3: CAEGEGNSPLHF. The CDR3 DNA is TGTGCCGAGGGGGAGGGTAATTCACCCCTCCACTTT. The V and J genes are TRBV6-6 and TRBJ1-6; a weak D match, TRBD1 (6 bases). The V gene's germline CDR1 is MNHNY and CDR2 SVGAGI (reference sequence). The CDR3 length is 12 residues. V shed 11 bases and J shed 6 bases, with 11 bases lying between them.